This paragraph covers one TCR beta chain sequence. These data originate in a study of blood T cell repertoires in COVID-19. Germline V gene lookup returns CDR1 PRHDT and CDR2 FYEKMQ (reference sequence). The CDR3 is 17 amino acids. V lost 5 bases and J lost 3; bases outside the gene matches: 8. Sequencing used immunoSEQ multiplex PCR; TCRdb keeps in-frame clones, though not all of them. The sample lists 330,000 or so clones, around 87% seen once, with approximately 1.9% in the top ten. Sequencing input: PBMCs or T cells enriched from blood (not recorded which). The chain carries TRBV13 and TRBJ2-2; 11 bases are shared with TRBD2. This receptor was taken from a man between 35 and 55 years old in a cohort exposed to, infected with or recovered from COVID-19 (not recorded which). In DNA, the CDR3 is TGTGCCAGCAGCCTGAGAGTGGGACTAGCGGACACCGGGGAGCTGTTTTTT. The encoded protein is CASSLRVGLADTGELFF. The full variable domain, in which reference TRBV13 and TRBJ2-2 provide the parts outside the CDR3, is AAGVIQSPRHLIKEKRETATLKCYPIPRHDTVYWYQQGPGQDPQFLISFYEKMQSDKGSIPDRFSAQQFSDYHSELNMSSLELGDSALYFCASSLRVGLADTGELFFGEGSRLTVL.